Detailed here is one T cell receptor (beta chain). This entry is derived from a study of OX40 agonist ivuxolimab in advanced cancers. Overall study context: Dose-escalation patients were diagnosed with hepatocellular carcinoma, melanoma, renal cell cancer or head and neck cancer.

Germline values: CDR1 SGHRS, CDR2 YFSETQ. V lost 3 bases to trimming and J lost 7 bases, with 10 bases between them. This CDR3 is 13 amino acids long. On cycle 4 day 1 and cycle 7 day 1, as well as at baseline, blood was sampled. The assay was immunoSEQ multiplex PCR, and TCRdb's table has in-frame clones only and misses some. The table lists just under 85,000 clones, approximately 87% of them singletons, with over 0.7% in the top ten. This clonotype originated in an adult with an advanced solid tumor such as melanoma, head and neck, liver or kidney cancer. The sequencing used CD4+ or CD8+ T cells sorted from blood, collected in a trial of the OX40 agonist ivuxolimab. This chain joins TRBV5-1 and TRBJ2-2, with D possibly being TRBD1 (5 bases). In DNA, the CDR3 is TGCGCCAGCAGCTGGCAGGGTAACGGGGAGCTGTTTTTT. Its protein product is CASSWQGNGELFF.